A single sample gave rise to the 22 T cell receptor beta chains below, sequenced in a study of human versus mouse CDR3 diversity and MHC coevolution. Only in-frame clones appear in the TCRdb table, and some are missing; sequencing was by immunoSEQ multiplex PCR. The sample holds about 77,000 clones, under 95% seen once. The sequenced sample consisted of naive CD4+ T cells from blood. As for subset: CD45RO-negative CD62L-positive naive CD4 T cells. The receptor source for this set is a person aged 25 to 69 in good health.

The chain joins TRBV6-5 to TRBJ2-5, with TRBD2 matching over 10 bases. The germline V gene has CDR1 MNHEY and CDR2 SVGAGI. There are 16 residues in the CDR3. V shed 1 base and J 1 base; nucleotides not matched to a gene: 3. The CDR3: CASSYLASGSQETQYF. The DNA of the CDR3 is TGTGCCAGCAGTTACTTGGCTAGCGGGAGCCAAGAGACCCAGTACTTC.

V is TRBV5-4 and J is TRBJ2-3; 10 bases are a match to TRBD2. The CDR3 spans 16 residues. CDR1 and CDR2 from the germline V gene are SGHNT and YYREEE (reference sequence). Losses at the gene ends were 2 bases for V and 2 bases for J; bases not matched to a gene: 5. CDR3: CASSFQAGGPTDTQYF. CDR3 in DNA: TGTGCCAGCAGCTTCCAAGCGGGAGGGCCCACAGATACGCAGTATTTT.

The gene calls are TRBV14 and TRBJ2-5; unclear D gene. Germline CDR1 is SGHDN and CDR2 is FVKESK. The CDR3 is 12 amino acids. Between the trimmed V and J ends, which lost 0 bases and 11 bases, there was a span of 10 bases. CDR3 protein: CASSQDQIFQYF. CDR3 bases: TGTGCCAGCAGCCAAGATCAAATTTTTCAGTACTTC.

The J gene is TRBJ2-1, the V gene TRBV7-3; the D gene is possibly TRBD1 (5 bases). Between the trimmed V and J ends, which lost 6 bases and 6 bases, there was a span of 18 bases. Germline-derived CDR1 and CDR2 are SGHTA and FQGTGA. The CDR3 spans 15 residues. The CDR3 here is CASSPLGRIPNEQFF. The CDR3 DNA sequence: TGTGCCAGCAGTCCCCTGGGGCGGATACCCAATGAGCAGTTCTTC.

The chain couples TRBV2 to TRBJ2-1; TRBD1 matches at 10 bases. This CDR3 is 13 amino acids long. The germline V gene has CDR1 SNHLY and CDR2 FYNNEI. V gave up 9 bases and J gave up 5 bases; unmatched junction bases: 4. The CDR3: CASRDRGDNEQFF. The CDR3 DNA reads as TGTGCCAGTCGGGACAGGGGTGACAATGAGCAGTTCTTC.

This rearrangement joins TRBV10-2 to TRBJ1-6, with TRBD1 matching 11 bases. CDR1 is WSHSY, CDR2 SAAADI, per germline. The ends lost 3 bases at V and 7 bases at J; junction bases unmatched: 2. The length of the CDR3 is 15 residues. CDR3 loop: CASSEGDRGNSPLHF. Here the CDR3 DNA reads TGCGCCAGCAGTGAAGGGGACAGGGGGAATTCACCCCTCCACTTT.

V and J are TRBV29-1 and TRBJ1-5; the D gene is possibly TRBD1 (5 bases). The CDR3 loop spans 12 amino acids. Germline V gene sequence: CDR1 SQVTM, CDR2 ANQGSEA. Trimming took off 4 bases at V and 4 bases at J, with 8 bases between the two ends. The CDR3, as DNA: TGCAGCGTTGGACAGCAGAATCAGCCCCAGCATTTT. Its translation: CSVGQQNQPQHF.

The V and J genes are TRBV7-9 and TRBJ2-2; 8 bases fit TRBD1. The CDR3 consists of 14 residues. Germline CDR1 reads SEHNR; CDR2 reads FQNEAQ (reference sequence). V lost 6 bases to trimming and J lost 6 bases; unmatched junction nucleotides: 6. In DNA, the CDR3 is TGTGCCAGCAGGCCGCAGGGGGCTGCCGGGGAGCTGTTTTTT. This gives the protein CASRPQGAAGELFF.

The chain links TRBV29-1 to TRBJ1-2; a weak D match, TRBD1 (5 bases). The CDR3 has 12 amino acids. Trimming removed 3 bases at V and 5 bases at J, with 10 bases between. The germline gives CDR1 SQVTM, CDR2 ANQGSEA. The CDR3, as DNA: TGCAGCGTTGACGGTCAGGGATATGGCTACACCTTC. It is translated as CSVDGQGYGYTF.

The CDR3 here is CASSFSDRSNQPQHF. For the CDR3, the DNA is TGTGCCAGCAGTTTTTCCGACAGGTCCAATCAGCCCCAGCATTTT. The chain uses TRBV28 and TRBJ1-5, with D perhaps matching TRBD1 (6 bases). From germline, CDR1 is MDHEN and CDR2 SYDVKM. CDR3 size: 15 residues. V shed 3 bases and J shed 3 bases, with 12 bases lying between them.

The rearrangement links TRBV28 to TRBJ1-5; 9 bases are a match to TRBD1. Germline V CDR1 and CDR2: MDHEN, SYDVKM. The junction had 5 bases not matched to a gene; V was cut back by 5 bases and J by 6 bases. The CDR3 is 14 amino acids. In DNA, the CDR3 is TGTGCCAGCAGTGGGGGGACAGGGCTTCAGCCCCAGCATTTT. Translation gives CASSGGTGLQPQHF.

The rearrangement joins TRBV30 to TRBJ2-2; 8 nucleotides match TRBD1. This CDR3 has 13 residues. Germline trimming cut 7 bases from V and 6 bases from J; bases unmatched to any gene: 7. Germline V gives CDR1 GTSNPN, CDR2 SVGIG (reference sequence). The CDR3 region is CALTGEVSGELFF. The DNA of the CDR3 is TGTGCCTTGACAGGGGAGGTTTCCGGGGAGCTGTTTTTT.

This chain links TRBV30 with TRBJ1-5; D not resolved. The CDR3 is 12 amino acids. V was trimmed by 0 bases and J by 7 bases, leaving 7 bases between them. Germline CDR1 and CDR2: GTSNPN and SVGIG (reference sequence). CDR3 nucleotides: TGTGCCTGGAGTGTACGGGGACAGCCCCAGCATTTT. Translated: CAWSVRGQPQHF.

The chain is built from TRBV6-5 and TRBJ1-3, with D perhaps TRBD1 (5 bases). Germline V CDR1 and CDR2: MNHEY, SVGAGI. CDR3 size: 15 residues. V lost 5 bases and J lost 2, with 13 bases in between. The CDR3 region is CASSRWRGAGNTIYF. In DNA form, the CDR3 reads TGTGCCAGCAGTCGATGGAGGGGAGCTGGAAACACCATATATTTT.

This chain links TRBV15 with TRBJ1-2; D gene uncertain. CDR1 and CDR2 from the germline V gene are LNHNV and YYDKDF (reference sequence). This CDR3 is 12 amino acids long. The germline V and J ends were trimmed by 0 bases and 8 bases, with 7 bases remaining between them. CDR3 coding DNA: TGTGCCACCAGCAGAGATCGGGAAGGCTACACCTTC. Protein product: CATSRDREGYTF. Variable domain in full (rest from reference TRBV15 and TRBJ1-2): DAMVIQNPRYQVTQFGKPVTLSCSQTLNHNVMYWYQQKSSQAPKLLFHYYDKDFNNEADTPDNFQSRRPNTSFCFLDIRSPGLGDTAMYLCATSRDREGYTFGSGTRLTVV.

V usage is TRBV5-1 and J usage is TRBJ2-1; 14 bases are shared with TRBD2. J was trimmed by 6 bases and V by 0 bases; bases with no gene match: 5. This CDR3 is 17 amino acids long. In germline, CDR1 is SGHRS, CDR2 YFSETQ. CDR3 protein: CASSLASGTSGSNEQFF. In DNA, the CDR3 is TGCGCCAGCAGCTTGGCCTCCGGGACTAGCGGGAGCAATGAGCAGTTCTTC.

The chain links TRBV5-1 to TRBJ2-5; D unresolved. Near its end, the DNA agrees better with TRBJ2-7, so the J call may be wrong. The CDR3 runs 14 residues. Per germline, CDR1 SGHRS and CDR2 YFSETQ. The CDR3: CASSLGQMDYEQYF. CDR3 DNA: TGCGCCAGCAGCTTGGGTCAGATGGACTACGAGCAGTACTTC.

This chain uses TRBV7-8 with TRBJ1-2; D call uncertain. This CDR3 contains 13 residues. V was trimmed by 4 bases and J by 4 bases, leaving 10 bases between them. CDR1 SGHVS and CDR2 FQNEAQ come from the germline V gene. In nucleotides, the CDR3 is TGTGCCAGCAGCTCCCGTGTTAGCTATGGCTACACCTTC. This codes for CASSSRVSYGYTF. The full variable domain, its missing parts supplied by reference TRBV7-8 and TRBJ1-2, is GAGVSQSPRYKVAKRGQDVALRCDPISGHVSLFWYQQALGQGPEFLTYFQNEAQLDKSGLPSDRFFAERPEGSVSTLKIQRTQQEDSAVYLCASSSRVSYGYTFGSGTRLTVV.

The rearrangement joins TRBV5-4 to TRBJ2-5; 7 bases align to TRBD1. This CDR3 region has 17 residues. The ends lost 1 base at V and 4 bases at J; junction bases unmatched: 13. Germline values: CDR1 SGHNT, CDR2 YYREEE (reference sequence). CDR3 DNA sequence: TGTGCCAGCAGCTTGCTAAAGACCTTGACAGGGTCAGAGACCCAGTACTTC. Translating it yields CASSLLKTLTGSETQYF.

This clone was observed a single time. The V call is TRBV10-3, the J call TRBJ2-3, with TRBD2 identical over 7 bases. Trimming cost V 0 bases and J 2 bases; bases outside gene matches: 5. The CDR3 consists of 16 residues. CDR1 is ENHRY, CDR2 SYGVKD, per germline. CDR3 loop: CAISESLAATTDTQYF. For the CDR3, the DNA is TGTGCCATCAGTGAGTCCCTAGCGGCGACCACAGATACGCAGTATTTT.

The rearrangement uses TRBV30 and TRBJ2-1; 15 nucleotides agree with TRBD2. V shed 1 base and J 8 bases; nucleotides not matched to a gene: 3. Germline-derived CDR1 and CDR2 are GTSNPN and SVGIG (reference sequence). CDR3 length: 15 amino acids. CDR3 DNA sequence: TGTGCCTGGAGTGGGACTAGCGGGGGGGCCGATGAGCAGTTCTTC. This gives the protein CAWSGTSGGADEQFF.

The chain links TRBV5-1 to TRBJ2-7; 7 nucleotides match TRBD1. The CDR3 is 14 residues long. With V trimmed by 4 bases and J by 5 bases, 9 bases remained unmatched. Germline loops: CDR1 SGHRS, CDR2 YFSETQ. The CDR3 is CASSGEQGSNEQYF. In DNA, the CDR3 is TGCGCCAGCAGCGGTGAACAGGGGTCCAACGAGCAGTACTTC.